This T cell receptor beta chain was found in a study of radiotherapy plus CTLA-4 blockade in lung cancer. Study-level information: The study recorded objective responses in 15% to 20% of patients and disease control in about 30%. Study results and limitations: The best predictor of response was reported to be early blood T cell clone dynamics, with interferon-beta. Some TCR clones had been derived from tumors. These clones expanded in peripheral blood after radiotherapy plus ipilimumab.

The data were produced by immunoSEQ multiplex PCR, yet TCRdb's version contains in-frame clones alone and is incomplete. The sample holds 45,000 to 55,000 clones; about 88% are singletons and the top ten take 15% to 20%. Germline V gives CDR1 MNHNY, CDR2 SVGAGI (reference sequence). V dropped 5 bases and J dropped 3; count of bases not matched to a gene: 1. The CDR3 runs to 12 residues. With regard to this clone: Its matching antigen is unknown.

It was focal radiation plus CTLA-4 blockade with ipilimumab that patients with chemo-refractory metastatic non-small-cell lung cancer received. Source: peripheral blood, taken from a patient treated with radiotherapy plus ipilimumab. The chain recombines TRBV6-6 with TRBJ2-7; 7 bases line up with TRBD2. This sequence was found in a human donor with non-small cell lung cancer that progressed on radiotherapy plus ipilimumab. Some clones in this sample may be carry-over from other donors' samples. The DNA for the CDR3 is TGTGCCAGCAGTGAGCGGGACTACGAGCAGTACTTC. This translates into CASSERDYEQYF.